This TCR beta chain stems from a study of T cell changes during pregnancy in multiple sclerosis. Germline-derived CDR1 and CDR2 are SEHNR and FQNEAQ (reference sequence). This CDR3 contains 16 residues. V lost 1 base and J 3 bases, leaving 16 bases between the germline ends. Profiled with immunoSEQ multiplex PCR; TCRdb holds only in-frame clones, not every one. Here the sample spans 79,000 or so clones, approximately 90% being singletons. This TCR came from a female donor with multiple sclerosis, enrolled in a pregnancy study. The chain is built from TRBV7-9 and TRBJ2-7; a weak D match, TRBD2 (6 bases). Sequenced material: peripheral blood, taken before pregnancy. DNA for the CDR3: TGTGCCAGCAGCTTAGGGTCGGGGGACTTCCACTACGAGCAGTACTTC. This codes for CASSLGSGDFHYEQYF.